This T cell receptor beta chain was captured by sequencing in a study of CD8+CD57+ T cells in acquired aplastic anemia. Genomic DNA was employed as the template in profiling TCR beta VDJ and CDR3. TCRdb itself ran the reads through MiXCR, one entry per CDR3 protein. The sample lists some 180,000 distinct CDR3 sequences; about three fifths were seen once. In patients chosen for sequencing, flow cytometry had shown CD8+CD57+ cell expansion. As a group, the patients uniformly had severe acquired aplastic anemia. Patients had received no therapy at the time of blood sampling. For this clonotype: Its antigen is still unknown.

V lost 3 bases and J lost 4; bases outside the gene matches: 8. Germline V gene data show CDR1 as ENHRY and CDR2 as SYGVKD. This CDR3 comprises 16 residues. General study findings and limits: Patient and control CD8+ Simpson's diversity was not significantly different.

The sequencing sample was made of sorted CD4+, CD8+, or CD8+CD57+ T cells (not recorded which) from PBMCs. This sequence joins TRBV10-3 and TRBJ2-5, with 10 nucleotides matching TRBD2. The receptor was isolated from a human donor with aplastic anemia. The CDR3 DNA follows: TGTGCCATCAGTGATCCTACTAGCGGGGCGGGAGAGACCCAGTACTTC. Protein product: CAISDPTSGAGETQYF.